This T cell receptor (beta chain) emerged from a study of blood T cells in healthy people across ages (dated by TCRdb to the mid-2010s). Background for the entire study: In model experiments, template switching captured about one uniquely barcoded TCR beta cDNA molecule for every two T cells. The study measured age-related changes in TCR beta repertoire diversity using deep sequencing normalized with unique cDNA molecular identifiers. Donors were grouped into four age groups: young (average 16 years), middle-aged (roughly 37), aged (around 60) and long-lived (around 82). To avoid experimental bias, donors of different ages were distributed randomly across sequencing lanes. Two additional independent replicas of 1 million unique cDNA reads from the same blood draw were analyzed for two donors (one aged 18 to 30 and one aged 80 or older).

The 39 donors, aged about 6 to 95 years, were systemically healthy Caucasian individuals from Russia. Each donor gave 8 to 10 milliliters of peripheral blood, drawn into EDTA-treated Vacutainer tubes. PBMCs were isolated by Ficoll-Paque density-gradient centrifugation, with at least 6 million obtained per sample. Trizol reagent was used to extract total RNA from PBMCs, with at least 5 micrograms per sample. For every donor, flow cytometry on a PBMC aliquot measured the percentage of naive CD45RAhigh/CD27high T cells. Receptor libraries were prepared by 5' RACE. TCRdb records Illumina HiSeq 2500 as the sequencer. A second PCR of about 6 to 11 cycles was performed with a sample-barcoded 5' primer and a J-beta primer mix. A template-switch 5' adaptor carrying 12 random nucleotides introduced a unique molecular identifier onto each TCR beta cDNA molecule. Each sample yielded at least 3 million CDR3-containing paired-end reads. All of the RNA was converted into first-strand cDNA using the Mint cDNA synthesis kit, with a TRBC-specific oligonucleotide serving as the primer. Following uracil-DNA glycosylase treatment, all cDNA underwent a first 18-cycle PCR with the universal primers M1SS and BC2_uni_R. Processing in the source paper ran as follows. For normalization, 1 million high-quality reads, each with a distinct molecular identifier, were randomly selected from each sample. Instead of being binned into consensus sequences, reads with shared molecular identifiers were discarded. CDR3 identification, clonotype clustering and error correction used MiTCR with a Q25 quality threshold and the strictest error-elimination algorithm. A nonparametric unseen species model using Euler transformation provided a lower-bound estimate of total TCR beta diversity. The public reads were quality trimmed at Q25 with fastp and then assembled into clones with MiXCR by TCRdb, keeping productive beta chains. Rows are combined by CDR3 protein, so each entry shows the most common genes and DNA. TCRdb assigned the V and J calls; the authors' analysis was not used. The sample contains some 920,000 distinct CDR3 sequences, roughly 51% of them found a single time. The ten largest clonotypes hold roughly 23% of the sample.

A remark on this clonotype: It has no known antigen specificity. No much larger clone is present one base from it, and per-base qualities are unavailable.

V loses 6 bases of germline sequence and J loses 4 bases, and the interval between the two ends is 14 bases. The CDR3 starts with the cysteine, ends with the phenylalanine, and has 14 residues. Of the read, only the CDR3 DNA is kept; its 42 bases are in frame from base 1. General conclusions and limits of the study: Observed TCR beta diversity correlated strongly with the percentage of naive T cells measured by flow cytometry. Conclusive comparison of naive and antigen-experienced compartments was prevented by the profiling of bulk unsorted PBMCs. As age increased, observed TCR beta diversity per million T cells dropped in a roughly linear way, and a significant reduction was already evident by age 40. Compared with the aged group, more naive CD4+ T cells, fewer expanded clones and increased TCR diversity were shown by the long-lived group, suggesting age selection. The CMV infection status of donors was not known, potentially confounding age-related changes in expanded clonotypes. Estimates of total diversity based on one million sequenced T cells were regarded as lower bounds and as underestimates.

The rearrangement combines TRBV12-3 or TRBV12-4 with TRBJ2-3, with the D call perhaps TRBD1 or TRBD2, each one matching 5 bases. This TCR was recovered from a woman aged 60 to 75 in good health. The specimen was blood. Read as DNA, the sequence is TGTGCCAGCAGCACGGGACGGAACCCAGATACGCAGTATTTT. The encoded protein is CASSTGRNPDTQYF.